In this sample, the clone carrying this TCR beta chain turned up many times. What it binds is unknown. The data stem from a study of T-cell reconstitution after alpha-beta-depleted transplantation in children. Study-level points and caveats: At around two months after transplant, the alpha-beta T cells were reportedly derived from several hundred expanded clones that came from non-depleted graft cells.

Germline V CDR1 and CDR2: SQVTM, ANQGSEA. J lost 3 bases, V lost 6 bases, and 4 bases had no gene match. The CDR3 covers 14 residues. It was with unique molecular identifiers that the TCRbeta library was prepared. Via MiXCR, TCRdb re-called the PCR reads, giving one row per CDR3 protein. This table has approximately 300,000 distinct CDR3 sequences, around a tenth appearing once. Sequenced here: peripheral blood, sampled 180 days after TCRalphabeta/CD19-depleted stem cell transplant. The TCR originated in a male patient between 2 and 10 years old who had a stem cell transplant for chronic granulomatous disease, so the T cells may come from the graft donor. The chain couples TRBV29-1 to TRBJ2-2, with TRBD1 matching 10 bases. For the CDR3, the DNA is TGCAGCGTCCGGACAGGGGGGCACACCGGGGAGCTGTTTTTT. Amino acid sequence: CSVRTGGHTGELFF.